The clone carrying this TCR beta chain was detected only a few times. The antigen remains unidentified. The germline gives CDR1 KGHSH, CDR2 LQKENI. V was clipped by 2 bases and J by 3 bases, with 10 bases between them. The CDR3 is 14 amino acids. This sample was taken from a study of STAT5B mutations in CD4+ large granular lymphocyte leukemia. Broader study findings: Main leukemic clonotypes were patient-specific, but roughly 25% appeared at low frequency elsewhere. 8/27 top patient clones versus 2/35 control clones were TRBV06-family.

Sequencing was at survey level. This table comes from immunoSEQ multiplex PCR, and its TCRdb copy is limited to in-frame clones, with some not included. The sample has approximately 52,000 clones; around 70% are singletons. The receptor comes from a human donor in good health. Sequencing was done on a sample of CD4+ T cells from blood buffy coats. This chain uses TRBV18 with TRBJ1-1; D not resolved. In DNA, the CDR3 is TGTGCCAGCTCACCAACACAGACTTACACTGAAGCTTTCTTT. It translates to CASSPTQTYTEAFF.